Listed here is a single T cell receptor (beta chain). The method was immunoSEQ multiplex PCR; TCRdb's version includes in-frame clones alone and lacks a portion of them. The repertoire holds approximately 9,700 clones, just under 85% seen once, with approximately 7.3% in the top ten. Germline V gene lookup returns CDR1 SGHVS and CDR2 FNYEAQ. V dropped 1 base and J dropped 1 base, with 9 bases sitting between them. The CDR3 contains 15 residues. The data belong to a study of somatic mutations in cytotoxic T cells in rheumatoid arthritis. The genes are TRBV7-6 and TRBJ2-3; tentatively, D is TRBD2 (5 bases). The sequencing input was CD8+ T cells sorted from blood. This sequence originates from an adult with rheumatoid arthritis. The DNA for the CDR3 is TGTGCCAGCAGCTTAGTAGCGTCTGGCACAGATACGCAGTATTTT. Translation: CASSLVASGTDTQYF.